This TCR beta chain was documented in a study of T cell responses to AZD1222 COVID-19 vaccine. As for the study in general: Combined were second doses at about 4 or about 12 weeks.

Study-level points and caveats: Nearly half of spike-specific TCRs reportedly go after variant regions that carry no mutations. Most donors were white British, females outnumbered males, and clonal diversity was possibly underestimated.

TCRdb's copy holds only in-frame clones and misses some; the assay was immunoSEQ multiplex PCR. The sample contains roughly 260,000 clones, approximately 95% of which appear only once. This clone was detected only a few times. What it recognizes is unknown. The specimen comprised peripheral blood, sampled on day 0 of AZD1222 vaccination. The source of this sequence is an adult in good health.

This CDR3 is CASSRDGMTYEQYF. CDR3 nucleotides: TGTGCCAGTAGTAGGGACGGAATGACCTACGAGCAGTACTTC. This chain links TRBV19 with TRBJ2-7; D is possibly TRBD1 or TRBD2 (5 bases each). The V gene lost 4 bases and the J gene lost 2 bases, with 12 bases spanning the gap. Germline lookup yields CDR1 LNHDA and CDR2 SQIVND (reference sequence). The CDR3 length is 14 residues.